The clone carrying this T cell receptor beta chain was picked up a small number of times. The sample belongs to a study of CD8+ T cells in alopecia areata. Following extraction, RNA underwent reverse transcription to cDNA, which served as the sequencing template. Sequencing used immunoSEQ multiplex PCR; TCRdb keeps in-frame clones, though not all of them. Among more than 90,000 clones listed, about 64% were seen once. From germline, CDR1 is SNHLY and CDR2 FYNNEI. Deletions cut 6 bases from V and 6 bases from J, with 16 bases between. The CDR3 spans 14 residues. Treatment of the sample: oral pan-JAK inhibitor, 5-10 mg twice daily. Obtained from alopecia areata patients were lesional scalp punch biopsies along with peripheral blood.

The chain carries TRBV2 and TRBJ2-3; D might be TRBD1 or TRBD2, each matching 5 bases. The source material was CD8+ T cells sorted from blood, sampled at week 4, from a patient treated with tofacitinib. The clonotype originates from a human donor with alopecia areata. CDR3 nucleotide sequence: TGTGCCAGCAGCCTCGTTGGGGGTTCGGATACGCAGTATTTT. It codes for CASSLVGGSDTQYF.